This TCR beta chain was recorded in a study of vaccination and CD4 T cells after COVID-19. Study information: Of the convalescent patients, who were SARS-CoV-2 positive by nasal swab PCR, about 10 had mild and one severe disease. The stimulus for the cells was overlapping spike peptides derived from SARS-CoV-2, HCoV-NL63, HCoV-OC43 and HCoV-229E. A CEFX pool, an HIV-1 Nef pool, or no peptide went to control cultures.

Concerning this clonotype itself: Its target is unknown.

Germline loops: CDR1 LNHDA, CDR2 SQIVND (reference sequence). The junction had 3 bases not matched to a gene; V was cut back by 3 bases and J by 4 bases. The CDR3 contains 14 residues. Cultured CD4+ T cell DNA underwent sequencing with the Oncomine TCR Beta short-read assay. TCRdb reprocessed the PCR reads with MiXCR, giving one entry per CDR3 protein. Among some 10,000 distinct CDR3 sequences listed, 55% to 60% were seen once. Whole-study findings and limits: Convalescent patients gained a median approximately 86% of their reactive clones only post-vaccination.

The treatment is: approximately nine-day PBMC culture with coronavirus spike peptide pools or control peptides (ViraFEST assay). The sample consisted of CD4+ T cells from blood, cultured in vitro. The source of this sequence is a human donor who had recovered from COVID-19. This chain uses TRBV19 with TRBJ2-3, with 8 bases that match TRBD1. The CDR3 DNA sequence: TGTGCCAGTAGTATGAGACAGGGGTCAGATACGCAGTATTTT. Translating gives CASSMRQGSDTQYF.